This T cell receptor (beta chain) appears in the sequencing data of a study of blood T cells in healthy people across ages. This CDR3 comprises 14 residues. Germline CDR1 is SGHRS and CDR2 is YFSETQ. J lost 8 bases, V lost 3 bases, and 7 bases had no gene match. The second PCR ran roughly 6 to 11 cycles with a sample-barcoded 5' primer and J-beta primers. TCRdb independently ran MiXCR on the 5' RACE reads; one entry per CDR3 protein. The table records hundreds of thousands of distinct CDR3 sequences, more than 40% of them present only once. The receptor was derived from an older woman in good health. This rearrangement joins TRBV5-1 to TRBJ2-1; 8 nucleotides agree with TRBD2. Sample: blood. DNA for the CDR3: TGCGCCAGCAGCTCAGCGGGAGTAGGCGATGAGCAGTTCTTC. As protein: CASSSAGVGDEQFF.